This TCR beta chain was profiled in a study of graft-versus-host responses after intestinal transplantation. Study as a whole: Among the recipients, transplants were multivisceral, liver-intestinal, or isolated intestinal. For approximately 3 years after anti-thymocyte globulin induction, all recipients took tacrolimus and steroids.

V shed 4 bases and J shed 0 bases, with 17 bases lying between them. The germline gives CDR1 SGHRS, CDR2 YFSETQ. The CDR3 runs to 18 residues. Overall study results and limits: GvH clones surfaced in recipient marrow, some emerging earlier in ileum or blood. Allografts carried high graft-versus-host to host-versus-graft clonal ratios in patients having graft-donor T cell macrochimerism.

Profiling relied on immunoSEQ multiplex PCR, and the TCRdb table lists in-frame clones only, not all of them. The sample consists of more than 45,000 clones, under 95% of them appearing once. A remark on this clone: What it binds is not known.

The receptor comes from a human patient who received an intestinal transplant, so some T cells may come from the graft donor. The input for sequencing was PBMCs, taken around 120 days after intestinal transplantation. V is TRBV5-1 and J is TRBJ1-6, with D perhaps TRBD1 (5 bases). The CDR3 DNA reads TGCGCCAGCAGCCCTAGGGGTCAGGGAGGCTCCTATAATTCACCCCTCCACTTT. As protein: CASSPRGQGGSYNSPLHF.